The 10 T cell receptor beta chains listed next were all sequenced from one sample in a study of yellow fever vaccine responses in identical twins. TCRdb used MiXCR to reprocess the RT-PCR reads, holding one entry per CDR3 protein. The sample lists roughly 10,000 distinct CDR3 sequences; roughly 85% were seen once. The specimen comprised T cells from blood (PBMCs), unsorted or a sorted subset (not recorded which), sampled before or after yellow fever vaccination (not recorded which). The receptors shown here come from a woman aged 18-30 years who received the yellow fever vaccine.

The J gene is TRBJ2-1, the V gene TRBV20-1; no clear D gene. This CDR3 region has 10 residues. Germline CDR1 and CDR2: DFQATT and SNEGSKA (reference sequence). Trimming left V 3 bases short and J 6 bases short, with 3 bases between. CDR3 in amino acids: CSASSNEQFF. CDR3 coding DNA: TGCAGTGCTAGTAGCAATGAGCAGTTCTTC.

The CDR3, as DNA: TGTGCCAGCAGTTTCCCTGGGGTGGAGACCCAGTACTTC. It codes for CASSFPGVETQYF. J is TRBJ2-5 and V is TRBV28; D gene ambiguous. The CDR3 covers 13 residues. V lost 3 bases and J lost 5, with 10 bases in between. Per the germline V gene, CDR1 is MDHEN and CDR2 is SYDVKM.

This clonotype was seen only once. V is TRBV24-1 and J is TRBJ1-2; the D gene is possibly TRBD1 (5 bases). The CDR3 loop spans 14 amino acids. The germline V gene encodes CDR1 KGHDR and CDR2 SFDVKD. The germline V and J ends were trimmed by 4 bases and 4 bases, with 12 bases remaining between them. The CDR3 nucleotides are TGTGCCACCAGTGAGAGCAGGGCGAGCTATGGCTACACCTTC. It is translated as CATSESRASYGYTF.

The CDR3 DNA sequence: TGTGCCAGCAGTGAATGGTCCCCCACCGGGGAGCTGTTTTTT. Translation gives CASSEWSPTGELFF. The chain carries TRBV2 and TRBJ2-2; no firm D call. The CDR3 is made up of 14 amino acids. The germline V gene encodes CDR1 SNHLY and CDR2 FYNNEI. Trimming cost V 2 bases and J 4 bases, with 8 bases left between them.

J is TRBJ2-5 and V is TRBV15; possibly TRBD2 for D (5 bases). This CDR3 region has 13 residues. The germline V and J ends were trimmed by 3 bases and 5 bases, with 10 bases remaining between them. Germline values: CDR1 LNHNV, CDR2 YYDKDF (reference sequence). The CDR3 is CATSSLASETQYF. The CDR3, as DNA: TGTGCCACCAGCAGCCTAGCTTCCGAGACCCAGTACTTC.

The V gene is TRBV5-6, the J gene TRBJ2-7; 8 nucleotides match TRBD1. The CDR3 has 15 residues. Losses at the gene ends were 5 bases for V and 4 bases for J; bases not matched to a gene: 11. Germline V gene data show CDR1 as SGHDT and CDR2 as YYEEEE. The DNA of the CDR3 is TGTGCCAGCAGGTTCAGGGGGCTCGTTGGATACGAGCAGTACTTC. Its translation: CASRFRGLVGYEQYF.

The J gene is TRBJ2-2, the V gene TRBV10-1; tentatively, D is TRBD1 or TRBD2 (5 bases each). Between the trimmed V and J ends, which lost 8 bases and 2 bases, there was a span of 12 bases. This CDR3 is built from 14 residues. Germline V lookup: CDR1 WNHNN, CDR2 SYGVQD (reference sequence). The CDR3 region is CASAGTINTGELFF. The CDR3 region has the DNA TGCGCCAGCGCCGGGACGATCAACACCGGGGAGCTGTTTTTT.

The chain has TRBV6-5 and TRBJ2-2; tentative D call: TRBD2 (7 bases). CDR1 is MNHEY and CDR2 is SVGAGI in the germline V gene. V lost 0 bases and J 3 bases, leaving 14 bases between the germline ends. The CDR3 covers 17 residues. CDR3 DNA sequence: TGTGCCAGCAGTTACTCGAAGGGGGGGGCCCACACCGGGGAGCTGTTTTTT. Translated, it gives CASSYSKGGAHTGELFF.

The rearrangement uses TRBV2 and TRBJ2-1; D unclear. V shed 3 bases and J shed 10 bases, with 7 bases lying between them. The V gene's germline CDR1 is SNHLY and CDR2 FYNNEI. The CDR3 contains 11 residues. CDR3 residues: CASSDYWEQFF. The CDR3 DNA reads as TGTGCCAGCAGTGACTACTGGGAGCAGTTCTTC.

This clonotype was seen once. The rearrangement uses TRBV12-3 or TRBV12-4 and TRBJ1-5; D is unclear. V lost 1 base to trimming and J lost 1 base, with 11 bases between them. The CDR3 has 16 residues. CDR3 amino acids: CASSLGRTDSNQPQHF. The CDR3 nucleotides read TGTGCCAGCAGTTTAGGCCGGACCGACAGCAATCAGCCCCAGCATTTT.